This T cell receptor beta chain was documented in a study of regulatory T cells in long-lasting Graves disease. Study-wide context: Patients met the persistent Graves' disease definition after over 5 years of antithyroid drugs with positive TSH receptor antibodies.

Study observations and caveats: Persistent cases favored TRBV28, TRBJ1-2 and TRBJ2-5.

This clonotype was recorded many times. Its antigen is not identified. Sample time point: persistent/refractory GD, antithyroid drugs over 5 years with positive TRAb. PBMCs provided the RNA from which the TCR library was made. Graves' disease diagnosis was established per American Thyroid Association guidelines. The patients were drawn from one endocrinology department in Xi'an, China. Germline values: CDR1 MDHEN, CDR2 SYDVKM. V dropped 5 bases and J dropped 8 bases, with 15 bases sitting between them. This CDR3 has 13 amino acids. TCR beta libraries were built with iRepertoire HTBI primers and Arm-PCR of CDR3 regions. TCRdb reprocessed the multiplex PCR reads with MiXCR, giving one entry per CDR3 protein. The table records fewer than 550,000 distinct CDR3 sequences, about a fifth of them present only once.

This receptor was taken from a female donor with Graves disease. This sample comprised peripheral blood mononuclear cells (PBMCs), obtained when the disease was refractory, from a patient treated with antithyroid drugs. V gene TRBV28 combines with J gene TRBJ1-2; weak D call: TRBD1 (5 bases). Here the CDR3 DNA reads TGTGCCAGCAGTAACAACCAGGGTATGGGCTACACCTTC. Its protein product is CASSNNQGMGYTF.